The clone carrying this TCR beta chain was seen repeatedly, ten times or more. The antigen is undetermined. The data derive from a study of response to subunit inactivated influenza vaccine. Via MiXCR, TCRdb re-called the RT-PCR reads, giving one row per CDR3 protein. The data show around 850,000 distinct CDR3 sequences, about 18% seen once. The study's findings and limits: Only a handful of new T cells, the authors suggested, are recruited with each seasonal influenza vaccination.

Trimming removed 6 bases from V and 10 bases from J, with 11 bases in between. This CDR3 spans 11 amino acids. The origin of this receptor is a man over 45 who received an inactivated influenza vaccine. Sequencing used PBMCs from blood, obtained roughly 5 days after vaccination. The gene calls are TRBV12-3 or TRBV12-4 and TRBJ2-3, with a weak D call TRBD1 (6 bases). CDR3 sequence reads: CASSTGYAQYF. The CDR3 DNA reads TGTGCCAGCAGCACAGGGTATGCGCAGTATTTT.